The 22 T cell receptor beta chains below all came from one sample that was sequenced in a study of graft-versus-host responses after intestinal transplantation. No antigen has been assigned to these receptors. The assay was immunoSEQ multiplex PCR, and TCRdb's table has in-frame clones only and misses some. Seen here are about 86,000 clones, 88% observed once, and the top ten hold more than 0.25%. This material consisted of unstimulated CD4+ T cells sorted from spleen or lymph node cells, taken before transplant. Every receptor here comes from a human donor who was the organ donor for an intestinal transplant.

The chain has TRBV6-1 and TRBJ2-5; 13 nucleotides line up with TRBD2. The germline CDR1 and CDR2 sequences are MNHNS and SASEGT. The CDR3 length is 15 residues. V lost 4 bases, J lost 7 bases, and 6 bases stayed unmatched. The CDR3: CASSALAGGPATQYF. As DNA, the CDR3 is TGTGCCAGCAGTGCACTAGCGGGGGGGCCCGCGACCCAGTACTTC.

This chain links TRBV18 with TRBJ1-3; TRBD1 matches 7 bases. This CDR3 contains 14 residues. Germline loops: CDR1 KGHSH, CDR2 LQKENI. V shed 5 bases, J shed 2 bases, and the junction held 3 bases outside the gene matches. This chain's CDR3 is CASSDDRAGNTIYF. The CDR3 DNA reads TGTGCCAGCTCAGATGACAGGGCTGGAAACACCATATATTTT.

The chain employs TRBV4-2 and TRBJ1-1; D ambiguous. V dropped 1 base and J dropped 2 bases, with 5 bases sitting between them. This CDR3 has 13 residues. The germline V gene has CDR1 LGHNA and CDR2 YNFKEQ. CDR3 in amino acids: CASSQVSNTEAFF. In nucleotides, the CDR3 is TGTGCCAGCAGCCAAGTCAGTAACACTGAAGCTTTCTTT.

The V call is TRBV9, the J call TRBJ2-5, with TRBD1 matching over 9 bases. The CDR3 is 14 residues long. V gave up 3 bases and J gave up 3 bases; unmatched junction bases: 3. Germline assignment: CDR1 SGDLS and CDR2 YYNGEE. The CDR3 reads CASSAGTGKETQYF. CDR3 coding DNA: TGTGCCAGCAGCGCCGGGACAGGGAAAGAGACCCAGTACTTC. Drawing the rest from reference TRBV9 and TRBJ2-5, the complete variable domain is DSGVTQTPKHLITATGQRVTLRCSPRSGDLSVYWYQQSLDQGLQFLIQYYNGEERAKGNILERFSAQQFPDLHSELNLSSLELGDSALYFCASSAGTGKETQYFGPGTRLLVL.

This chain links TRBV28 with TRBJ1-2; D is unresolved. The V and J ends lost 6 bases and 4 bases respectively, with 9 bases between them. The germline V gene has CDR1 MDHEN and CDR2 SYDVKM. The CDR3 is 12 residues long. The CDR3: CASSPEGYGYTF. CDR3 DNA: TGTGCCAGCAGCCCGGAGGGCTATGGCTACACCTTC.

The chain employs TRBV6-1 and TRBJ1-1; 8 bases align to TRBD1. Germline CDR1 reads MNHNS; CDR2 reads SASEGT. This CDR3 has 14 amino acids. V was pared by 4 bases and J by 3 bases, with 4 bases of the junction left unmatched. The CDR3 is CASSVEGQDTEAFF. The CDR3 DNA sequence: TGTGCCAGCAGTGTAGAGGGACAGGACACTGAAGCTTTCTTT.

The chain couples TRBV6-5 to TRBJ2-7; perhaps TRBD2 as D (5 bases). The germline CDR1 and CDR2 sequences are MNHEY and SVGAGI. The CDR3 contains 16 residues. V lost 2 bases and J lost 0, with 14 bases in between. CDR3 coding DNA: TGTGCCAGCAGTTACGGCGGGCTGCTGGGCTCCTACGAGCAGTACTTC. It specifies CASSYGGLLGSYEQYF.

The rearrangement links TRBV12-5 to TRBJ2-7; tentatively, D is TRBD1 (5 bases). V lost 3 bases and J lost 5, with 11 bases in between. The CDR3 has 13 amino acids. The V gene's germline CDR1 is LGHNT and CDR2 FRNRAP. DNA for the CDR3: TGTGCTAGTGGTTTACAGGATGGCAACGAGCAGTACTTC. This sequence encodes CASGLQDGNEQYF.

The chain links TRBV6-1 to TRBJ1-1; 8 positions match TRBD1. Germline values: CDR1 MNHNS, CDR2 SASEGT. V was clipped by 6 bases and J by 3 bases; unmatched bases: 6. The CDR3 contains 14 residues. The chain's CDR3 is CASRDRARDTEAFF. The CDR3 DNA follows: TGTGCCAGCAGGGACAGGGCTAGGGACACTGAAGCTTTCTTT.

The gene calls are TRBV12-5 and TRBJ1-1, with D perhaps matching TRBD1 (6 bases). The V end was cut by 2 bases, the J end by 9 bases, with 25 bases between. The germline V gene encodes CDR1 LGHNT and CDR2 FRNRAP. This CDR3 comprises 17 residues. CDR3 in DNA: TGTGCTAGTGGTTTGTCCCGAGATGGTCTGGGGGCAGCTCAAGCTTTCTTT. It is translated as CASGLSRDGLGAAQAFF.

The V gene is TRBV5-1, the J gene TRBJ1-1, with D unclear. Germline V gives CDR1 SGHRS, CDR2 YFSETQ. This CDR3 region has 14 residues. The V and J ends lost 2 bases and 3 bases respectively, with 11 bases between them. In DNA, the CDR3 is TGCGCCAGCAGCTTTTCCGGTCGGTACACTGAAGCTTTCTTT. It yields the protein CASSFSGRYTEAFF.

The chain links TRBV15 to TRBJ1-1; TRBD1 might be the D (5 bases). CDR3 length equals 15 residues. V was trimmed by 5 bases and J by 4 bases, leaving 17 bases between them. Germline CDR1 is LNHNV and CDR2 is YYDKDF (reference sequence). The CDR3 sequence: CATSPRLGGSTEAFF. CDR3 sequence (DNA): TGTGCCACCAGCCCCCGATTGGGGGGATCCACTGAAGCTTTCTTT.

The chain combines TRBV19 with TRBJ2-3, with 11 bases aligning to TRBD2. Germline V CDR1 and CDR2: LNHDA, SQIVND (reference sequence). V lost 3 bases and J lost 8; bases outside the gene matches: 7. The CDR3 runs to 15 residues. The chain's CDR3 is CASSMGSGRARTQYF. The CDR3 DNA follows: TGTGCCAGTAGTATGGGTAGCGGGAGGGCCCGTACGCAGTATTTT. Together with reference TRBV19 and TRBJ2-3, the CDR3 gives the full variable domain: DGGITQSPKYLFRKEGQNVTLSCEQNLNHDAMYWYRQDPGQGLRLIYYSQIVNDFQKGDIAEGYSVSREKKESFPLTVTSAQKNPTAFYLCASSMGSGRARTQYFGPGTRLTVL.

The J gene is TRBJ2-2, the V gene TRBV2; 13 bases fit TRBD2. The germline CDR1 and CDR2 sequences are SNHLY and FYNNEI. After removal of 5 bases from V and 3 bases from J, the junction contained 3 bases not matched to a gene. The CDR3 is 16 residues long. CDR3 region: CASSRLAGGYTGELFF. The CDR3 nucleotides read TGTGCCAGCAGTAGACTAGCGGGGGGATACACCGGGGAGCTGTTTTTT.

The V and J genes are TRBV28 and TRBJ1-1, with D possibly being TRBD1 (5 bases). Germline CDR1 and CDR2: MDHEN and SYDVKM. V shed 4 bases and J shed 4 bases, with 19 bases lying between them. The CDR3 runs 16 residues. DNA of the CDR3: TGTGCCAGCAGTTCGCTGGGGGGGGACGGCAGCACTGAAGCTTTCTTT. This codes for CASSSLGGDGSTEAFF.

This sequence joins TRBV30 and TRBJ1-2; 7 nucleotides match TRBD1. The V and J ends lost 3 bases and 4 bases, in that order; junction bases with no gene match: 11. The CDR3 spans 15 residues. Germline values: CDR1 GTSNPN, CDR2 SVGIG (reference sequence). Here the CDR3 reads CAWSLRRTGSYGYTF. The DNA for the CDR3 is TGTGCCTGGAGCCTCCGCCGGACAGGCAGCTATGGCTACACCTTC.

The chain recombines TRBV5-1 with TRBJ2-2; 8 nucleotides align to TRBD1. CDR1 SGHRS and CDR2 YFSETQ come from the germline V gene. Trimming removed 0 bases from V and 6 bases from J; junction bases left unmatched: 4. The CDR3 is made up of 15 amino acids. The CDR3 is CASSLAGGLSGELFF. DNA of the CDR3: TGCGCCAGCAGCTTGGCAGGGGGCCTTTCCGGGGAGCTGTTTTTT.

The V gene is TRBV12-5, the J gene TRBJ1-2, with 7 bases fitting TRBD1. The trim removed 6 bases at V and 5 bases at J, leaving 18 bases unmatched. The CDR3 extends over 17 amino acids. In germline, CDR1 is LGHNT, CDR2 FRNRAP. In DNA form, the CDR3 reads TGTGCTAGTGGCTCCCCTTGGACAGGCTTCACCCCTTATGGCTACACCTTC. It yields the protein CASGSPWTGFTPYGYTF.

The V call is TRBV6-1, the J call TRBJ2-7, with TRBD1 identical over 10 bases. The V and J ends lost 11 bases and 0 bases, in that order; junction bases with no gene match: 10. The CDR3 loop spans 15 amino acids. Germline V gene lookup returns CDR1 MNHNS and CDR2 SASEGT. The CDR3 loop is CAGGRTGGDSYEQYF. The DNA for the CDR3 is TGTGCCGGCGGAAGGACAGGGGGGGACTCCTACGAGCAGTACTTC.

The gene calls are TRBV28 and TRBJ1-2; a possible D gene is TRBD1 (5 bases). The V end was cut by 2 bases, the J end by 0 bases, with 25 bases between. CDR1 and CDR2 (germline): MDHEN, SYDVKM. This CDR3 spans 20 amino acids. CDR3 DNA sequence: TGTGCCAGCAGTTTAATGGGTTTCTGGGGGGGAGCCCAGGCTAACTATGGCTACACCTTC. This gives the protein CASSLMGFWGGAQANYGYTF.

Here the CDR3 reads CASSPRGADTQYF. The CDR3, as DNA: TGCGCCAGCAGCCCCCGGGGGGCAGATACGCAGTATTTT. The chain combines TRBV5-1 with TRBJ2-3; TRBD2 agrees at 7 bases. Trimming took 4 bases from V and 4 from J; bases not matched to a gene: 3. The CDR3 runs 13 residues. Germline V lookup: CDR1 SGHRS, CDR2 YFSETQ.

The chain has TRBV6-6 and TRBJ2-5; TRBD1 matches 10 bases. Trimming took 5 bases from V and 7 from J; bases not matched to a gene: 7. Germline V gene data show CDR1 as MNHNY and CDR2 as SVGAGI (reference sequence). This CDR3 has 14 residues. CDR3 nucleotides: TGTGCCAGCAGTATAGACAGGGGGCGTGCGACCCAGTACTTC. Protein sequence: CASSIDRGRATQYF.